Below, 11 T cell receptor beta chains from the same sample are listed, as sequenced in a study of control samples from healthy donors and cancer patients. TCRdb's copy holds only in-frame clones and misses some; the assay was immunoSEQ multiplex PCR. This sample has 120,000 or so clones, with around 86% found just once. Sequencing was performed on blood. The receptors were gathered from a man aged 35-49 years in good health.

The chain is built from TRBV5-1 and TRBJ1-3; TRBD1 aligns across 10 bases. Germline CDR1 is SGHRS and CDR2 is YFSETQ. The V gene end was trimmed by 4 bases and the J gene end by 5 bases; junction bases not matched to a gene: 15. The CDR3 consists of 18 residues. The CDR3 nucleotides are TGCGCCAGCAGCACCATGTCCCGGGAGACAGGGGGCAGAAACACCATATATTTT. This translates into CASSTMSRETGGRNTIYF.

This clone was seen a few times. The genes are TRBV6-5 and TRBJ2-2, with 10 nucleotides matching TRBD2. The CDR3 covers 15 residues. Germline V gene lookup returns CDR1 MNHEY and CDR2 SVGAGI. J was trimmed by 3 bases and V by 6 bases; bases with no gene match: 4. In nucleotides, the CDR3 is TGTGCCAGCAGCCCCCTAGCGGGGGACACCGGGGAGCTGTTTTTT. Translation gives CASSPLAGDTGELFF.

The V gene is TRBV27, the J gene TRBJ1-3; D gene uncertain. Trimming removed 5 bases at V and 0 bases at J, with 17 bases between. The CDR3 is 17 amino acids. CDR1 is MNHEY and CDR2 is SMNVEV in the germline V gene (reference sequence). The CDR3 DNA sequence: TGTGCCAGCAGTCCTCTGGGCAGGCGGAGCTCTGGAAACACCATATATTTT. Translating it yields CASSPLGRRSSGNTIYF.

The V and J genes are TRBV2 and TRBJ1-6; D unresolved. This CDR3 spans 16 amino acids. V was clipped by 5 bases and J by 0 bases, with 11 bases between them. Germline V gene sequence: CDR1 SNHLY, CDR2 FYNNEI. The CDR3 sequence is CASSKDGSSYNSPLHF. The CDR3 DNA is TGTGCCAGCAGTAAGGACGGTAGCTCCTATAATTCACCCCTCCACTTT.

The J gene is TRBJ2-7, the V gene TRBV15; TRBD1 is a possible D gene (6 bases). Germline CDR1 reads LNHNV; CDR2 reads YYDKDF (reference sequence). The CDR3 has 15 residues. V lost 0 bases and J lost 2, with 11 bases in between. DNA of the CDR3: TGTGCCACCAGCAGAGATGGGACAACGACCTACGAGCAGTACTTC. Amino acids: CATSRDGTTTYEQYF.

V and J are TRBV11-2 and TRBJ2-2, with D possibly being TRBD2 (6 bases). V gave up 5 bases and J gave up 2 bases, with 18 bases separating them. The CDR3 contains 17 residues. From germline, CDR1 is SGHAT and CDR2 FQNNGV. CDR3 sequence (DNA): TGTGCCAGCAGCAACGGGGGATGGGCAAGCAACACCGGGGAGCTGTTTTTT. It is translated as CASSNGGWASNTGELFF.

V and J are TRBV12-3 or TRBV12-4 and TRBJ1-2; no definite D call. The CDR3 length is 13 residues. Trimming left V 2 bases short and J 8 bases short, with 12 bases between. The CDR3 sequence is CASSLSILGGYTF. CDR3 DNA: TGTGCCAGCAGTTTATCGATTTTGGGAGGCTACACCTTC.

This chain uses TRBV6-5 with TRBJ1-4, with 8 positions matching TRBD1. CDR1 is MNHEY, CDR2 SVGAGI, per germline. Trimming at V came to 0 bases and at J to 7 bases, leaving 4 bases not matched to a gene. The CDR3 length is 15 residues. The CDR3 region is CASSYSTGVSEKLFF. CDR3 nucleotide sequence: TGTGCCAGCAGTTACTCGACAGGGGTTAGTGAAAAACTGTTTTTT.

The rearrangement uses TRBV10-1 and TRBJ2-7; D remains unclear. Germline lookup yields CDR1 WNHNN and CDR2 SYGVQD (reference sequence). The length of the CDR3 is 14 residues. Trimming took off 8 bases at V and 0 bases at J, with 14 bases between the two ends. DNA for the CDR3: TGCGCCAGCTCCCGAGTATTGAGCTCCTACGAGCAGTACTTC. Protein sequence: CASSRVLSSYEQYF.

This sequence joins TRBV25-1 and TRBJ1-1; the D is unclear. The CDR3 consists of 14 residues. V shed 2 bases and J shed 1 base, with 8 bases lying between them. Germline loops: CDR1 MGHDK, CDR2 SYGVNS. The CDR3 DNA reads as TGTGCCAGCAGTGAACGGACTTCGAACACTGAAGCTTTCTTT. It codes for CASSERTSNTEAFF.

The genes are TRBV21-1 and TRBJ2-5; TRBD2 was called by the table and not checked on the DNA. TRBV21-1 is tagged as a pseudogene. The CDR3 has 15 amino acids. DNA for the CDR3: TGTGCCAGCAGGGTTTTGGGGAGCCGTCAAGAGACCCAGTACTTC. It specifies CASRVLGSRQETQYF.